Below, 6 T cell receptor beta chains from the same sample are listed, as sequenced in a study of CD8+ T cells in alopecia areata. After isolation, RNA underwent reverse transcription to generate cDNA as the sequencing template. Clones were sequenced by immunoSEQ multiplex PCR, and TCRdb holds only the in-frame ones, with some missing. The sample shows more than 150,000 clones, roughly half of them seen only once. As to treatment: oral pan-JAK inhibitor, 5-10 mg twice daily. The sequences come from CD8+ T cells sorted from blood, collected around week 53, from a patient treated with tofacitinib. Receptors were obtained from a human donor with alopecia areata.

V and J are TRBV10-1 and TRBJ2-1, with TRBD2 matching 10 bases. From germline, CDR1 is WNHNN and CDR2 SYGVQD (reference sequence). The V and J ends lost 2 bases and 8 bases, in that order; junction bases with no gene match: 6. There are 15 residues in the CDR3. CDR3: CASSEGSGGKDEQFF. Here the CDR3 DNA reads TGCGCCAGCAGTGAGGGTAGCGGGGGGAAGGATGAGCAGTTCTTC.

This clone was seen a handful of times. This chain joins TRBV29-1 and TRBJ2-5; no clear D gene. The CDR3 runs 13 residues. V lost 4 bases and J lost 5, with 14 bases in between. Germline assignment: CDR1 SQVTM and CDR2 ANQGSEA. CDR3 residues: CSVVIDARETQYF. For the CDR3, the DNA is TGCAGCGTTGTTATCGATGCTCGGGAGACCCAGTACTTC.

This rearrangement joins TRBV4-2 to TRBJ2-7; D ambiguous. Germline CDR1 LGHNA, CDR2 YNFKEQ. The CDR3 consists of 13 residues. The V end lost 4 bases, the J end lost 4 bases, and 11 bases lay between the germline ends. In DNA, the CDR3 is TGTGCCAGCAGCCCTCGCGGTCAGTACGAGCAGTACTTC. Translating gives CASSPRGQYEQYF.

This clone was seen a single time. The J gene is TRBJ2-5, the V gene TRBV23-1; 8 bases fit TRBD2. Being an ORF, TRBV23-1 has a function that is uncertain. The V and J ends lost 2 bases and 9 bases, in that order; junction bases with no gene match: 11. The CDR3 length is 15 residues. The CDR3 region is CASSQPLLAVVSQYF. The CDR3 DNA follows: TGCGCCAGCAGTCAACCCTTACTAGCGGTAGTGTCCCAGTACTTC.

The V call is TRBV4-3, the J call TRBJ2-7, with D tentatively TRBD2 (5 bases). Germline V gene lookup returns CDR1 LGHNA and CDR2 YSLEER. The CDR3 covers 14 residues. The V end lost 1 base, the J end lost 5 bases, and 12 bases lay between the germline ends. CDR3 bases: TGCGCCAGCAGCCAAGGATCGGGGATCGACGAGCAGTACTTC. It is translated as CASSQGSGIDEQYF.

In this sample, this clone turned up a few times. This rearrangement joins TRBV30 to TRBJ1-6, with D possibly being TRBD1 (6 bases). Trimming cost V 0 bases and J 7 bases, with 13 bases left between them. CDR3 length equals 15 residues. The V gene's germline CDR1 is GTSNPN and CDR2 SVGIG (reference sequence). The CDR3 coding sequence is TGTGCCTGGAGTGTGGCAGGGGCGGAAAATTCACCCCTCCACTTT. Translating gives CAWSVAGAENSPLHF.